Listed below are T cell receptor beta chains from one sample, sequenced in a study of PD-1 blockade in classical Hodgkin lymphoma. Using immunoSEQ multiplex PCR, the repertoire was profiled, and TCRdb retains in-frame clones only, with some absent. The table lists about 13,000 clones, 80% to 95% of them singletons. The material sequenced was peripheral blood mononuclear cells (PBMCs), taken at baseline. These receptors originate from a human donor with classical Hodgkin lymphoma. Each CDR3 is given with its conserved first and last residue. The D gene is left open where the match is weak. Where a row states a size, it is once, few, many or the class of an expanded clone; other rows omit it.

d_call j_call v_call clone_size cdr3_nt cdr3_aa
TRBD2 TRBJ2-1 TRBV7-6 . TGTGCCTCGGGGCGGGGGGGCCAGAATGAGCAGTTCTTC CASGRGGQNEQFF
. TRBJ2-3 TRBV28 . TGTGCCAGCAGTTTATCCCTGTGGGCGGATACGCAGTATTTT CASSLSLWADTQYF
TRBD1 TRBJ1-3 TRBV4-1 once TGCGCCAGCAGCCAATTCACAGGGGTCTCTGGAAACACCATATATTTT CASSQFTGVSGNTIYF
. TRBJ2-1 TRBV30 . TGTGCCTGGAGTGCGGGGGCGAGTAATGAGCAGTTCTTC CAWSAGASNEQFF
TRBD2 TRBJ2-1 TRBV15 once TGTGCCACCAGCAGAGCTAGCGGGACGGTCGATGAGCAGTTCTTC CATSRASGTVDEQFF
. TRBJ1-2 TRBV5-6 . TGTGCCAGCAGCTTGGGCGGGGTCTATGGCTACACCTTC CASSLGGVYGYTF
TRBD1 TRBJ1-2 TRBV10-3 . TGTGCCATCAGCGGGACAGGGGATTTAGCTAACTATGGCTACACCTTC CAISGTGDLANYGYTF
TRBD1 TRBJ1-5 TRBV11-2 once TGTGCCAGCAGCTCGCGGACAGGGACCACAGATCAGCCCCAGCATTTT CASSSRTGTTDQPQHF
TRBD2 TRBJ2-3 TRBV7-2 . TGTGCCAGCAGCGGGGACTATAACACAGATACGCAGTATTTT CASSGDYNTDTQYF
TRBD2 TRBJ2-3 TRBV19 . TGTGCCAGTATGAAAGCGGGAGGGCCTGGAGATACGCAGTATTTT CASMKAGGPGDTQYF
TRBD1 TRBJ2-7 TRBV7-2 . TGTGCCAGCAGCTTAGGTCCGGGACAGGGGGCCGGCTACAGGGACGAGCAGTACTTC CASSLGPGQGAGYRDEQYF